A single sample gave rise to the 26 T cell receptor beta chains below, sequenced in a study of blood T cell repertoires in COVID-19. Sequencing used immunoSEQ multiplex PCR; TCRdb keeps in-frame clones, though not all of them. Counted here are fewer than 300,000 clones, about 89% occurring once; the ten biggest clones make up 2% to 2.5%. Input material: peripheral blood. The receptors shown here come from a woman in her 30s with COVID-19, enrolled during active disease.

The chain employs TRBV11-2 and TRBJ1-1; tentatively, D is TRBD1 (5 bases). V lost 5 bases and J 1 base, leaving 14 bases between the germline ends. The CDR3 is 15 residues long. CDR1 SGHAT and CDR2 FQNNGV come from the germline V gene. The CDR3 spells CASSRVLTGNTEAFF. DNA of the CDR3: TGTGCCAGCAGCCGTGTTCTTACAGGGAACACTGAAGCTTTCTTT.

V and J are TRBV7-6 and TRBJ1-3; no firm D call. CDR1 and CDR2 from the germline V gene are SGHVS and FNYEAQ. The CDR3 totals 16 residues. V shed 0 bases and J shed 1 base, with 10 bases lying between them. CDR3 nucleotides: TGTGCCAGCAGCTTAGCTGCGGAGGGTTCTGGAAACACCATATATTTT. This codes for CASSLAAEGSGNTIYF.

This clone was counted once. The chain links TRBV19 to TRBJ1-2; weak D call: TRBD1 (5 bases). CDR1 is LNHDA, CDR2 SQIVND, per germline (reference sequence). Trimming cost V 3 bases and J 2 bases, with 10 bases left between them. The CDR3 runs to 14 residues. The CDR3 sequence: CASSMRQPNYGYTF. CDR3 sequence (DNA): TGTGCCAGTAGTATGCGACAGCCCAACTATGGCTACACCTTC.

This clone is a singleton in its sample. The chain employs TRBV19 and TRBJ2-7; 8 nucleotides align to TRBD2. CDR3 size: 15 residues. The V and J ends lost 5 bases and 1 base, in that order; junction bases with no gene match: 7. Germline CDR1 is LNHDA and CDR2 is SQIVND (reference sequence). The CDR3: CASSPASGPSYEQYF. The DNA for the CDR3 is TGTGCCAGTAGTCCGGCTAGCGGGCCTTCCTACGAGCAGTACTTC.

The chain links TRBV6-1 to TRBJ1-5; D remains unclear. V was clipped by 3 bases and J by 10 bases, with 7 bases between them. CDR3 size: 11 residues. Germline V lookup: CDR1 MNHNS, CDR2 SASEGT. CDR3 bases: TGTGCCAGCAGTGATCGCGGACCCCAGCATTTT. It yields the protein CASSDRGPQHF.

CDR3 sequence reads: CASSSGLGNTIYF. The DNA for the CDR3 is TGCGCCAGCAGCTCGGGATTAGGAAACACCATATATTTT. The chain combines TRBV5-1 with TRBJ1-3; D is unclear. V was trimmed by 3 bases and J by 4 bases, leaving 8 bases between them. CDR1 and CDR2 (germline): SGHRS, YFSETQ. The CDR3 contains 13 residues.

The chain has TRBV18 and TRBJ2-3; possible D gene TRBD2, 5 bases. Germline CDR1 KGHSH, CDR2 LQKENI. The CDR3 contains 13 residues. Trimming pared 5 bases from V and 2 bases from J, leaving 8 bases between. The CDR3 loop is CASSTGSTDTQYF. CDR3 coding DNA: TGTGCCAGCTCAACGGGGTCCACAGATACGCAGTATTTT.

CDR3 amino acids: CASSFSGVHNEQFF. The CDR3 DNA reads TGTGCCAGTAGTTTTAGCGGGGTACACAATGAGCAGTTCTTC. The chain is built from TRBV19 and TRBJ2-1; 8 bases are shared with TRBD2. The CDR3 loop spans 14 amino acids. V dropped 5 bases and J dropped 5; count of bases not matched to a gene: 5. Per the germline V gene, CDR1 is LNHDA and CDR2 is SQIVND (reference sequence).

The V gene is TRBV24-1, the J gene TRBJ2-5; TRBD1 matches at 8 bases. This CDR3 has 14 residues. V trimming: 4 bases; J trimming: 5 bases; junction bases outside the gene matches: 5. CDR1 KGHDR and CDR2 SFDVKD come from the germline V gene. As DNA, the CDR3 is TGTGCCACCAGTGAGAATAACAGGGGGGAGACCCAGTACTTC. Protein: CATSENNRGETQYF.

This clone appeared a single time. V gene TRBV10-2 combines with J gene TRBJ2-3; 10 nucleotides line up with TRBD1. In germline, CDR1 is WSHSY, CDR2 SAAADI. The CDR3 has 15 amino acids. J lost 4 bases, V lost 6 bases, and 7 bases had no gene match. The CDR3 sequence: CASSWTGGVADTQYF. In nucleotides, the CDR3 is TGCGCCAGCAGCTGGACAGGGGGTGTAGCAGATACGCAGTATTTT.

The chain carries TRBV28 and TRBJ1-6; possibly TRBD1 for D (5 bases). The CDR3 totals 17 residues. Trimming removed 8 bases from V and 0 bases from J, with 17 bases in between. The germline V gene has CDR1 MDHEN and CDR2 SYDVKM. CDR3 residues: CASSLGGTSSYNSPLHF. The CDR3 coding sequence is TGTGCCAGCTCCCTGGGGGGGACCAGCTCCTATAATTCACCCCTCCACTTT.

The chain uses TRBV7-8 and TRBJ2-3; 9 bases map to TRBD1. The trim removed 5 bases at V and 3 bases at J, leaving 9 bases unmatched. The CDR3 length is 16 residues. CDR1 and CDR2 from the germline V gene are SGHVS and FQNEAQ. This CDR3 is CASSERRDRETDTQYF. The CDR3 DNA reads as TGTGCCAGCAGCGAACGACGGGACAGGGAGACAGATACGCAGTATTTT.

V gene TRBV28 combines with J gene TRBJ2-3; D perhaps matches TRBD2 (6 bases). Germline assignment: CDR1 MDHEN and CDR2 SYDVKM. The CDR3 consists of 14 residues. V gave up 7 bases and J gave up 5 bases, with 16 bases separating them. This CDR3 is CASKLAAGLDTQYF. In nucleotides, the CDR3 is TGTGCCAGCAAGTTGGCGGCGGGATTAGATACGCAGTATTTT.

The chain combines TRBV10-3 with TRBJ1-1, with 9 bases that match TRBD1. This CDR3 region has 14 residues. Looked up from germline, CDR1 is ENHRY and CDR2 is SYGVKD. J gave up 5 bases and V 0 bases, and 1 base lay outside the gene matches. The CDR3 region is CAISESGQGTEAFF. The CDR3 DNA is TGTGCCATCAGTGAGTCGGGACAGGGTACTGAAGCTTTCTTT.

This clone was observed once. This chain connects TRBV15 to TRBJ1-5; D remains ambiguous. The CDR3 loop spans 13 amino acids. From germline, CDR1 is LNHNV and CDR2 YYDKDF (reference sequence). The V and J ends lost 0 bases and 7 bases respectively, with 7 bases between them. CDR3 bases: TGTGCCACCAGCAGAGAGCGGAGGCAGCCCCAGCATTTT. Protein product: CATSRERRQPQHF. Based on the CDR3 plus reference TRBV15 and TRBJ1-5, the full variable domain is DAMVIQNPRYQVTQFGKPVTLSCSQTLNHNVMYWYQQKSSQAPKLLFHYYDKDFNNEADTPDNFQSRRPNTSFCFLDIRSPGLGDTAMYLCATSRERRQPQHFGDGTRLSIL.

CDR3 in DNA: TGTGCCAGCCGAAATGAGGGTGGACGGGATGAAAAACTGTTTTTT. The encoded protein is CASRNEGGRDEKLFF. The chain carries TRBV28 and TRBJ1-4; the D is unclear. CDR1 and CDR2 (germline): MDHEN, SYDVKM. CDR3 length: 15 residues. Deletions cut 8 bases from V and 6 bases from J, with 19 bases between.

The chain combines TRBV15 with TRBJ2-4; TRBD2 aligns across 11 bases. This CDR3 has 17 amino acids. Germline V gene sequence: CDR1 LNHNV, CDR2 YYDKDF (reference sequence). The V and J ends lost 0 bases and 6 bases, in that order; junction bases with no gene match: 7. CDR3 sequence: CATSREVAGGNRNIQYF. DNA of the CDR3: TGTGCCACCAGCAGAGAGGTAGCGGGAGGGAACAGAAACATTCAGTACTTC.

This chain uses TRBV18 with TRBJ1-6; TRBD1 agrees at 9 bases. The V gene end was trimmed by 3 bases and the J gene end by 7 bases; junction bases not matched to a gene: 7. From germline, CDR1 is KGHSH and CDR2 LQKENI. The CDR3 sequence is 16 residues long. The CDR3 DNA reads as TGTGCCAGCTCACCTGACAGGGACAGGGTCAATTCACCCCTCCACTTT. Amino acid sequence: CASSPDRDRVNSPLHF.

This clone was found a few times. The chain is built from TRBV7-6 and TRBJ2-2; maybe TRBD1 (6 bases). Germline V gene lookup returns CDR1 SGHVS and CDR2 FNYEAQ. The CDR3 extends over 15 amino acids. The V end was cut by 4 bases, the J end by 4 bases, with 13 bases between. CDR3 sequence reads: CASSSDRRTTGELFF. The CDR3 DNA sequence: TGTGCCAGCAGCTCCGACAGGAGAACCACCGGGGAGCTGTTTTTT.

The chain joins TRBV4-2 to TRBJ1-2; no clear D gene. This CDR3 has 16 amino acids. Per the germline V gene, CDR1 is LGHNA and CDR2 is YNFKEQ. Between the trimmed V and J ends, which lost 0 bases and 0 bases, there was a span of 11 bases. The CDR3 reads CASSQDMGPANYGYTF. The CDR3 nucleotides are TGTGCCAGCAGCCAAGATATGGGCCCAGCTAACTATGGCTACACCTTC.

This clone was recorded once. The chain has TRBV7-9 and TRBJ2-5; unclear D gene. Trimming left V 7 bases short and J 1 base short, with 10 bases between. CDR1 is SEHNR and CDR2 is FQNEAQ in the germline V gene (reference sequence). The CDR3 has 13 amino acids. CDR3 region: CASTLIPQETQYF. The CDR3 DNA reads TGTGCCAGCACCCTTATTCCCCAAGAGACCCAGTACTTC.

The chain joins TRBV27 to TRBJ2-2; tentatively, D is TRBD1 (6 bases). The germline V gene encodes CDR1 MNHEY and CDR2 SMNVEV (reference sequence). V was cut by 6 bases and J by 0 bases, with 11 bases left in between. CDR3 size: 15 residues. DNA for the CDR3: TGTGCCAGCAGGAGGTGGACAGCGAACACCGGGGAGCTGTTTTTT. Translated: CASRRWTANTGELFF.

This chain uses TRBV21-1 with TRBJ1-1; the tabulated D call, TRBD1, remains unverified against the DNA. TRBV21-1 has pseudogene status. The CDR3 runs to 16 residues. The CDR3 region has the DNA TGTGCCAGCAGCAAAGACACAGCCAAACAGAACACTGAAGCTTTCTTT. Residues: CASSKDTAKQNTEAFF.

The rearrangement uses TRBV29-1 and TRBJ1-2, with TRBD1 matching over 7 bases. Germline assignment: CDR1 SQVTM and CDR2 ANQGSEA. The CDR3 has 14 residues. V shed 7 bases, J shed 6 bases, and the junction held 14 bases outside the gene matches. CDR3 amino acids: CSGLWNTGEHGYTF. In nucleotides, the CDR3 is TGCAGCGGACTATGGAATACAGGGGAACATGGCTACACCTTC. Based on the CDR3 plus reference TRBV29-1 and TRBJ1-2, the full variable domain is SAVISQKPSRDICQRGTSLTIQCQVDSQVTMMFWYRQQPGQSLTLIATANQGSEATYESGFVIDKFPISRPNLTFSTLTVSNMSPEDSSIYLCSGLWNTGEHGYTFGSGTRLTVV.

The chain uses TRBV27 and TRBJ1-1; no clear D gene. Germline CDR1 and CDR2: MNHEY and SMNVEV (reference sequence). The CDR3 has 14 amino acids. Trimming pared 4 bases from V and 7 bases from J, leaving 16 bases between. CDR3 DNA sequence: TGTGCCAGCAGTTCCCCAAGCAGAGGACTTGAAGCTTTCTTT. Residues: CASSSPSRGLEAFF.

This chain joins TRBV7-3 and TRBJ2-7; 9 bases fit TRBD2. Germline V lookup: CDR1 SGHTA, CDR2 FQGTGA. J was trimmed by 7 bases and V by 4 bases; bases with no gene match: 8. This CDR3 is built from 14 residues. The CDR3 region has the DNA TGTGCCAGCAGCTCGCGGACTAGCGAGACGGAGCAGTACTTC. This sequence encodes CASSSRTSETEQYF.